The 23 T cell receptor beta chains below were found in one sample sequenced in a study of T cell clusters in autoimmune cytopenias. About 37,500 genome equivalents of blood DNA were amplified for TRB. Multiplex touch-down PCR amplified TRB using TRB-A and TRB-B pools in one tube. TCRdb reanalyzed the multiplex PCR reads, giving one entry per CDR3 protein sequence and no DNA. The sample table includes some 11,000 distinct CDR3 sequences. This sample was shared with a second study, whose subject was T cell repertoires in aging, cancer and after chemotherapy.

Sequences were obtained from peripheral blood. All receptors come from a human donor in good health.

This chain links TRBV6-5 with TRBJ2-2. This CDR3 spans 14 amino acids. The germline CDR1 and CDR2 sequences are MNHEY and SVGAGI. CDR3 protein: CASSYSLATGELFF.

The CDR3 sequence: CASRSGGTGTDTQYF. V gene TRBV12-3 or TRBV12-4 combines with J gene TRBJ2-3; lacking DNA, the TRBD1 call made by TCRdb goes unchecked. This CDR3 comprises 15 residues.

This rearrangement joins TRBV7-9 to TRBJ2-5; the TCRdb call, TRBD1, lacks DNA for checking. The CDR3 has 14 amino acids. CDR1 and CDR2 (germline): SEHNR, FQNEAQ (reference sequence). This CDR3 is CASSPGDSRETQYF.

The V and J genes are TRBV10-3 and TRBJ1-2. The CDR3 runs 14 residues. Per germline, CDR1 ENHRY and CDR2 SYGVKD. The CDR3: CAISDIRQHYGYTF.

The CDR3 loop reads CASSLVGTGSRQETQYF. This sequence joins TRBV5-1 and TRBJ2-5; TCRdb indicates TRBD1, and absent DNA this call remains unverified. The CDR3 is made up of 17 amino acids. Germline values: CDR1 SGHRS, CDR2 YFSETQ.

Judged by frequency, this clonotype is medium-sized (0.01 to 0.1%). The chain recombines TRBV5-6 with TRBJ1-1. CDR1 SGHDT and CDR2 YYEEEE come from the germline V gene. The CDR3 extends over 16 amino acids. CDR3: CASSFGPAGTYTEAFF.

This chain connects TRBV28 to TRBJ1-2; TCRdb proposes TRBD1, but this gene call is untestable without DNA. Germline assignment: CDR1 MDHEN and CDR2 SYDVKM. The CDR3 is 14 amino acids. The CDR3 sequence: CASSSPGTIYGYTF.

V and J are TRBV7-9 and TRBJ1-2; absent DNA, TCRdb's TRBD1 call cannot be checked. CDR3 length: 13 residues. CDR1 is SEHNR, CDR2 FQNEAQ, per germline (reference sequence). Here the CDR3 reads CASSLPPGRGYTF.

According to its frequency, this clonotype is medium-sized. The CDR3 loop reads CSARDATRGSSYEQYF. This chain joins TRBV20-1 and TRBJ2-7; as DNA is missing, the TRBD1 call by TCRdb cannot be tested. The CDR3 has 16 residues. Looked up from germline, CDR1 is DFQATT and CDR2 is SNEGSKA (reference sequence).

J is TRBJ2-4 and V is TRBV7-9; the TCRdb call, TRBD2, lacks DNA for checking. CDR3 length: 15 residues. Per germline, CDR1 SEHNR and CDR2 FQNEAQ (reference sequence). The CDR3 here is CASSLEPGGGSIQYF.

The chain has TRBV11-1 and TRBJ2-3; no DNA is available, so the TRBD2 call from TCRdb remains unchecked. This CDR3 region has 17 residues. Per germline, CDR1 SGHAT and CDR2 FQDESV (reference sequence). This chain's CDR3 is CASSAGPRGDGTDTQYF.

V gene TRBV5-4 combines with J gene TRBJ2-1; the D gene TCRdb calls, TRBD2, cannot be checked with no DNA. The CDR3 is made up of 19 amino acids. The germline V gene has CDR1 SGHNT and CDR2 YYREEE (reference sequence). This CDR3 is CASSLELAGGTFSYNEQFF.

The chain couples TRBV4-2 to TRBJ2-6. Germline lookup yields CDR1 LGHNA and CDR2 YNFKEQ. This CDR3 contains 16 residues. The CDR3 sequence: CASNPTLGSGANVLTF.

According to its frequency, this clonotype is medium-sized (0.01 to 0.1%). The rearrangement links TRBV18 to TRBJ2-7. This CDR3 comprises 12 residues. Per the germline V gene, CDR1 is KGHSH and CDR2 is LQKENI. This CDR3 reads CASSPDTYEQYF.

This clonotype is labeled medium-sized (0.01 to 0.1%) based on frequency. The CDR3: CALTGSYGYTF. This sequence joins TRBV30 and TRBJ1-2; the D gene TCRdb calls, TRBD1, cannot be checked with no DNA. Germline CDR1 is GTSNPN and CDR2 is SVGIG (reference sequence). This CDR3 region has 11 residues.

The chain recombines TRBV5-1 with TRBJ1-4. Germline V lookup: CDR1 SGHRS, CDR2 YFSETQ. The CDR3 runs to 13 residues. CDR3 sequence reads: CASSLVGNEKLFF.

The chain joins TRBV7-2 to TRBJ2-5; the D call from TCRdb, TRBD1, cannot be confirmed without DNA. Germline V gives CDR1 SGHTA, CDR2 FQGNSA. The CDR3 totals 15 residues. The CDR3 protein is CASSKVGNGQETQYF.

This chain joins TRBV6-5 and TRBJ1-5; lacking DNA, the TRBD1 call made by TCRdb goes unchecked. From germline, CDR1 is MNHEY and CDR2 SVGAGI. CDR3 size: 14 residues. The CDR3 region is CASSYSGGGQPQHF.

This rearrangement joins TRBV6-1 to TRBJ2-1; the TCRdb D gene call, TRBD2, has no DNA to confirm it. The CDR3 contains 14 residues. The germline V gene has CDR1 MNHNS and CDR2 SASEGT. This chain's CDR3 is CASRGGLSYNEQFF.

The chain couples TRBV28 to TRBJ2-7; no DNA is available, so the TRBD1 call from TCRdb remains unchecked. The length of the CDR3 is 13 residues. Per the germline V gene, CDR1 is MDHEN and CDR2 is SYDVKM. CDR3 residues: CASSRDTPYEQYF.

The V call is TRBV12-5, the J call TRBJ1-2. This CDR3 comprises 17 residues. Per the germline V gene, CDR1 is LGHNT and CDR2 is FRNRAP. The CDR3 here is CASGLNSGPRDSYGYTF.

The chain uses TRBV10-3 and TRBJ2-5. This CDR3 has 12 amino acids. Per germline, CDR1 ENHRY and CDR2 SYGVKD. Here the CDR3 reads CAISGSGDTQYF.

Judged by frequency, this clonotype is medium-sized. The J gene is TRBJ2-7, the V gene TRBV7-2; TCRdb reports TRBD1, a call that lacks DNA to check it against. The CDR3 spans 15 residues. Germline CDR1 SGHTA, CDR2 FQGNSA. CDR3 amino acids: CASSSSGGASSEQYF.